Listed here is a single TCR beta chain. Antigen: not known. The assay was immunoSEQ multiplex PCR, and TCRdb's table has in-frame clones only and misses some. Of over 200,000 clones in the sample, over 65% were seen once. This specimen belongs to a study of cytotoxic CD8 clonotypes in ibrutinib-treated CLL. In the study overall: An average of about 250,000 productive templates and approximately 91,000 productive rearrangements was obtained per sample. Study-level findings and limits: Patients with sustained remission and those progressing were sampled at differing times. Clonality grew at ibrutinib response; at progression, it decreased back toward baseline.

Germline V lookup: CDR1 SGHNT, CDR2 YYREEE (reference sequence). The CDR3 totals 12 residues. V lost 5 bases and J 8 bases, leaving 13 bases between the germline ends. The starting material was PBMCs, obtained after 12 months of ibrutinib treatment. This TCR was sampled from a human donor with chronic lymphocytic leukemia. The chain recombines TRBV5-4 with TRBJ1-1, with D hard to call. CDR3: CASSQAMGEAFF. The CDR3, as DNA: TGTGCCAGCAGTCAGGCCATGGGGGAAGCTTTCTTT.